Shown below are 10 T cell receptor beta chains from a single sample sequenced in a study of beta chain features in type 1 diabetes. The authors reverse transcribed all of the isolated RNA, so sequencing captured expressed TCRB transcripts. Profiling relied on immunoSEQ multiplex PCR, and the TCRdb table lists in-frame clones only, not all of them. This sample has fewer than 650,000 clones, with roughly 16% found just once. Sample: naive CD4+ T cells from blood. The receptors derive from a man aged 18 to 30 in good health.

This clone has just a few counts. The J gene is TRBJ2-7, the V gene TRBV9, with 7 nucleotides matching TRBD1. Germline V gene data show CDR1 as SGDLS and CDR2 as YYNGEE. The length of the CDR3 is 14 residues. V lost 0 bases, J lost 10 bases, and 10 bases stayed unmatched. The CDR3 region has the DNA TGTGCCAGCAGCGTAGCCGGGACAGCCGTCTTACAGTACTTC. Residues: CASSVAGTAVLQYF.

The table lists this clone with many counts. This chain joins TRBV15 and TRBJ2-2; a weak D match, TRBD1 (5 bases). V was cut by 5 bases and J by 5 bases, with 9 bases left in between. Germline CDR1 reads LNHNV; CDR2 reads YYDKDF (reference sequence). CDR3 length: 13 amino acids. DNA for the CDR3: TGTGCCACCAGCGGGCGACAGACCGGGGAGCTGTTTTTT. This translates into CATSGRQTGELFF.

The chain links TRBV18 to TRBJ1-5, with no clear D. The CDR3 extends over 14 amino acids. Germline CDR1 and CDR2: KGHSH and LQKENI. Trimming removed 6 bases from V and 0 bases from J, with 9 bases in between. The CDR3 here is CASSPSFSNQPQHF. The CDR3 DNA is TGTGCCAGCTCCCCAAGCTTTAGCAATCAGCCCCAGCATTTT.

This clone was counted only a few times. The chain joins TRBV25-1 to TRBJ1-1, with D possibly matching TRBD1 (6 bases). V gave up 6 bases and J gave up 6 bases, with 11 bases separating them. CDR1 and CDR2 (germline): MGHDK, SYGVNS. This CDR3 has 12 residues. CDR3 sequence: CASRGGGPEAFF. CDR3 sequence (DNA): TGTGCCAGCAGGGGCGGGGGCCCTGAAGCTTTCTTT.

A few counts support this clone. The rearrangement links TRBV5-1 to TRBJ2-5, with 9 positions matching TRBD2. The J call may be incorrect, as the DNA end agrees better with TRBJ2-7. CDR1 and CDR2 from the germline V gene are SGHRS and YFSETQ. This CDR3 comprises 15 residues. This chain's CDR3 is CASSLGGSGSYEQYF. The CDR3 DNA follows: TGCGCCAGCAGCCTGGGTGGTAGCGGGAGCTACGAGCAGTACTTC.

V usage is TRBV9 and J usage is TRBJ1-5, with D unclear. Trimming removed 0 bases at V and 1 base at J, with 8 bases between. Per the germline V gene, CDR1 is SGDLS and CDR2 is YYNGEE. The CDR3 extends over 15 amino acids. DNA for the CDR3: TGTGCCAGCAGCGTAGCTGAGGGCAGCAATCAGCCCCAGCATTTT. Translated, it gives CASSVAEGSNQPQHF.

This clone was detected only a few times. The chain recombines TRBV20-1 with TRBJ2-1, with TRBD1 as a possible D gene (6 bases). CDR1 and CDR2 (germline): DFQATT, SNEGSKA (reference sequence). The CDR3 covers 11 residues. Between the trimmed V and J ends, which lost 5 bases and 7 bases, there was a span of 9 bases. The DNA of the CDR3 is TGCAGTGCTCCCAGGGGAAATGAGCAGTTCTTC. As protein: CSAPRGNEQFF.

The chain is built from TRBV14 and TRBJ2-5; TRBD2 agrees at 8 bases. The ends lost 4 bases at V and 9 bases at J; junction bases unmatched: 13. Germline CDR1 is SGHDN and CDR2 is FVKESK. The CDR3 contains 15 residues. The CDR3 nucleotides are TGTGCCAGCAGCCGATTTAGCGGGACTCATCTCGCCCAGTACTTC. Residues: CASSRFSGTHLAQYF.

For this clone: This sample includes further DNA sequences coding for the same CDR3. This chain joins TRBV7-3 and TRBJ2-2; D not resolved. CDR1 is SGHTA and CDR2 is FQGTGA in the germline V gene. The CDR3 loop spans 12 amino acids. Trimming shortened V by 1 base and J by 3 bases, and 0 bases separated the two germline ends. DNA for the CDR3: TGTGCCAGCAGCTTAAACACCGGGGAGCTGTTTTTT. Amino acids: CASSLNTGELFF.

Points on this clone: This may be a read error: a much more frequent sequence differs by one nucleotide. The chain recombines TRBV28 with TRBJ2-5, with D uncertain. The CDR3 is 11 residues long. CDR1 and CDR2 (germline): MDHEN, SYDVKM. The V gene lost 6 bases and the J gene lost 5 bases, with 7 bases spanning the gap. The CDR3 here is CASSEGETQYF. CDR3 coding DNA: TGTGCCAGCAGCGAAGGGGAGACCCAGTACTTC.